Described below is a single TCR beta chain sequence and its context. An end of the junction does not agree with germline; a read error may underlie this. They got blood RNA out of unsorted whole blood and also pulled out germline DNA. The source of the sample is a study of tumor-infiltrating lymphocytes in primary liver carcinoma. Production of TCR beta cDNA used 400 to 650 ng total RNA together with a constant-region primer. Libraries of TCR beta came from three nested multiplex PCR rounds with slightly modified ARM-PCR. TCRdb recomputed calls from the multiplex PCR reads with MiXCR, one row per CDR3 protein. The table has around 330,000 distinct CDR3 sequences, about three fifths seen once. This sequence was found in a woman aged 25 to 45 with primary liver carcinoma and hepatitis B virus infection. Sequenced: peripheral blood.

The CDR3 bases are TGCGCCAGCAGCTCAGGGCAGGCATTCGGTGGCGAGCAGTACTTC. It translates to CASSSGQAFGGEQYF. The J gene is TRBJ2-7, the V gene TRBV11-3; D is perhaps TRBD1 (5 bases). This CDR3 contains 15 residues. Germline CDR1 reads SGHNT; CDR2 reads YENEEA.